A selection of T cell receptor beta chains follows, all from one sample in a study of blood T cell repertoires in COVID-19. Sequencing was performed with immunoSEQ multiplex PCR; in TCRdb, only in-frame clones are kept and a portion is missing. Here the sample spans a few hundred thousand clones, 75% to 85% being singletons. Sequencing input: peripheral blood. These receptors were collected from a woman older than 75 with COVID-19, enrolled during active disease. Each CDR3 is given with its conserved first and last residue. The D gene is left open where the match is weak. Rows may omit the clone size; those that give it use once, few, many or a size class.

clone_size	v_call	d_call	j_call	cdr3_aa	cdr3_nt
-	TRBV18	-	TRBJ1-1	CASSLSTGRDTEAFF	TGTGCCAGCTCACTGAGTACAGGGAGGGACACTGAAGCTTTCTTT
-	TRBV7-3	TRBD1	TRBJ1-6	CASSLTGQGWNSPLHF	TGTGCCAGCAGCTTAACAGGACAGGGGTGGAATTCACCCCTCCACTTT
-	TRBV6-5	-	TRBJ1-5	CASSYGGGMGNQPQHF	TGTGCCAGCAGTTACGGTGGGGGGATGGGCAATCAGCCCCAGCATTTT
few	TRBV27	TRBD1	TRBJ1-2	CASSPDWDRHYGYTF	TGTGCCAGCAGTCCCGATTGGGACAGACACTATGGCTACACCTTC
-	TRBV5-4	-	TRBJ1-1	CASSLPRKDTEAFF	TGTGCCAGCAGCTTGCCCAGGAAAGACACTGAAGCTTTCTTT
few	TRBV4-2	-	TRBJ1-5	CASSQEVTATNQPQHF	TGTGCCAGCAGCCAAGAGGTGACAGCAACCAATCAGCCCCAGCATTTT
-	TRBV6-6	-	TRBJ1-3	CASSPDSSGNTIYF	TGTGCCAGCAGCCCGGACAGCTCTGGAAACACCATATATTTT
-	TRBV6-5	-	TRBJ1-1	CASTRVFSAEAFF	TGTGCCAGCACCCGGGTTTTTTCAGCTGAAGCTTTCTTT
-	TRBV7-6	TRBD2	TRBJ2-5	CASRVGPGLGEETQYF	TGTGCCAGCAGAGTAGGACCGGGACTAGGGGAAGAGACCCAGTACTTC
-	TRBV6-4	TRBD1	TRBJ2-4	CASNTTGGGALAKNIQYF	TGTGCCAGCAATACGACAGGGGGGGGTGCACTAGCCAAAAACATTCAGTACTTC
-	TRBV2	TRBD1	TRBJ2-3	CASIGQGRNTQYF	TGTGCCAGCATAGGACAGGGCAGGAATACGCAGTATTTT
-	TRBV5-1	TRBD2	TRBJ2-7	CASSLGRERSYEQYF	TGCGCCAGCAGCTTAGGGAGGGAGCGGTCCTACGAGCAGTACTTC
-	TRBV18	-	TRBJ1-3	CASSLKSGTGNTIYF	TGTGCCAGCTCACTGAAATCAGGGACTGGAAACACCATATATTTT
-	TRBV24-1	-	TRBJ2-2	CATSDYRETGELFF	TGTGCCACCAGTGATTACAGGGAGACCGGGGAGCTGTTTTTT
-	TRBV30	-	TRBJ2-6	CAWRESGANVLTF	TGTGCCTGGAGGGAGTCTGGGGCCAACGTCCTGACTTTC
-	TRBV6-6	-	TRBJ1-2	CASRLADYGYTF	TGTGCCAGCCGACTCGCTGACTATGGCTACACCTTC
-	TRBV19	TRBD1	TRBJ1-1	CASTQGGNTEAFF	TGTGCCAGTACTCAGGGGGGGAACACTGAAGCTTTCTTT
-	TRBV6-6	-	TRBJ1-4	CASSWEGRLFF	TGTGCCAGCAGTTGGGAGGGTAGACTGTTTTTT
-	TRBV7-6	-	TRBJ1-6	CASSLVQGESPLHF	TGTGCCAGCAGCTTAGTACAGGGAGAATCACCCCTCCACTTT
-	TRBV19	TRBD1	TRBJ1-2	CASSTPGGQGRRDGYTF	TGTGCCAGTAGTACCCCGGGGGGACAGGGGAGGCGCGATGGCTACACCTTC
-	TRBV5-1	-	TRBJ2-7	CASSLVQPYEQYF	TGCGCCAGCAGCTTGGTACAACCCTACGAGCAGTACTTC
-	TRBV11-2	-	TRBJ2-2	CASSGDNTNTGELFF	TGTGCCAGCAGCGGGGACAATACGAACACCGGGGAGCTGTTTTTT
-	TRBV29-1	-	TRBJ2-3	CSADSGSTDTQYF	TGCAGCGCCGACAGCGGGAGCACAGATACGCAGTATTTT
few	TRBV5-4	-	TRBJ1-1	CASSRTKSEAFF	TGTGCCAGCAGCAGGACAAAATCTGAAGCTTTCTTT
-	TRBV29-1	TRBD1	TRBJ1-2	CSVEMGQSYGYTF	TGCAGCGTTGAGATGGGACAGTCCTATGGCTACACCTTC